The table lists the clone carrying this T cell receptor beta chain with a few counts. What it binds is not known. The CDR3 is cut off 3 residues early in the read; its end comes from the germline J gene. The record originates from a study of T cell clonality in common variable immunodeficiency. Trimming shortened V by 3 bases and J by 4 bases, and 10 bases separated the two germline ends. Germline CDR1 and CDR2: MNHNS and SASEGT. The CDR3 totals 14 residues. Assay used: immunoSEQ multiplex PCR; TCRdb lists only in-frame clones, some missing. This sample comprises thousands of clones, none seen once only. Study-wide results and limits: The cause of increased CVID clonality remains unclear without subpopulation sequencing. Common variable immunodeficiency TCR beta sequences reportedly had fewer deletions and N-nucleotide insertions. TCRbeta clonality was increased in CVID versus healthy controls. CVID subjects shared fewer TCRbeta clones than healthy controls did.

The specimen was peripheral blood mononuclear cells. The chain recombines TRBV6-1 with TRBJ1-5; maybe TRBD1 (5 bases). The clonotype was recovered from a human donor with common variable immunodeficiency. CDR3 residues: CASSDRGGNQPQHF. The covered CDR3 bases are TGTGCCAGCAGTGACCGGGGGGGAAATCAGCCC.